This TCR beta chain was observed in a study of tumor-infiltrating lymphocytes in oesophageal squamous cell carcinoma. In this sample, this clonotype turned up a few times. Each CDR3 protein gets one entry after TCRdb re-called the PCR reads with MiXCR. The data hold approximately 15,000 distinct CDR3 sequences, with under 70% observed a single time. Sequenced: esophageal tumor tissue. The sequence came from a female donor with esophageal squamous cell carcinoma.

The CDR3 sequence: CASRVEGSYNEQFF. The CDR3 coding sequence is TGTGCCAGCAGGGTAGAGGGCTCCTACAATGAGCAGTTCTTC. This rearrangement joins TRBV6-2 or TRBV6-3 to TRBJ2-1, with D maybe TRBD2 (5 bases). Germline values: CDR1 MNHEY, CDR2 SVGEGT. The CDR3 sequence is 14 residues long. The V end lost 6 bases, the J end lost 0 bases, and 9 bases lay between the germline ends.